Listed below are T cell receptor beta chains from one sample, sequenced in a study of T cells after posttransplantation cyclophosphamide. Assay used: immunoSEQ multiplex PCR; TCRdb lists only in-frame clones, some missing. Captured here are some 10,000 clones, none seen once; the top ten comprise approximately 13%. The specimen comprised PBMCs, sampled after allogeneic stem cell transplant with posttransplant cyclophosphamide. These receptor sequences come from a female patient aged 40 to 55 who received an allogeneic stem cell transplant from a related donor, was CMV-positive, and had no GVHD. Some T cells could come from the graft donor. Both conserved end residues are trimmed from each CDR3. A D gene is named only where the DNA matches it firmly.

cdr3_aa v_call d_call cdr3_length
ASSHTDTQY TRBV27 NA 9
ASSIDRGNQPQH TRBV19 TRBD1 12
ASSGQGLYEQY TRBV10-1 TRBD1 11
ASSLGRLAAFGNEQF TRBV7-9 TRBD2 15
ATSREDTSQETQY TRBV15 NA 13
ASSAGENTEAF TRBV11-2 NA 11
ASSTGLAGYQTQY TRBV7-2 TRBD2 13
ASSIDVGLQETQY TRBV10-2 NA 13
ASSVAGDNTGELF TRBV9 NA 13
ASTRTGGPGNEQF TRBV6-4 TRBD2 13
ASSPPGSGSYEQY TRBV9 TRBD2 13
ASSEHRGLGSYQPQH TRBV6-1 TRBD1 15
ASSPPRVSNYGYT TRBV4-1 NA 13
ASRQGWNQPQH TRBV28 NA 11
ARSLGRGGGTEAF TRBV5-3 NA 13
AWTLRTPNPQF TRBV30 NA 11
ASESRGYTTEAF TRBV5-4 NA 12
SVVAESSYNEQF TRBV29-1 NA 12